This TCR beta chain came from a study of molecular identifiers for immune sequencing clone quantification. Findings and limits, study-wide: Beyond 20 RNA copies, clones held over 97% of effector molecules, compared with under 1% in naive cells.

The CDR3 has 12 amino acids. Trimming shortened V by 7 bases and J by 2 bases, and 8 bases separated the two germline ends. As regards this clonotype: Its antigen remains unidentified. A read error may be the cause here, since a much bigger clone is one base away. Without the conserved terminal phenylalanine or tryptophan, this CDR3 likely stems from a read error.

Sorting selected naive CD8 T cells with a CD8+CD4-CCR7+CD45RA+ phenotype. Previously described methods and listed TCR primers were employed for the bulk TCR libraries. TCRdb independently ran MiXCR on the PCR reads; one entry per CDR3 protein. This table holds about 320,000 distinct CDR3 sequences, around 21% found once. This TCR was recovered from a human donor in good health. Some libraries in this study had Jurkat cell RNA spiked in. The rearrangement joins TRBV12-3 or TRBV12-4 to TRBJ1-1; D remains ambiguous. The sample was naive CD8+ T cells from blood, with Jurkat cell RNA spiked in. Indicated subset: FACS-sorted CD8+CD4-CCR7+CD45RA+ naive T cells. The CDR3 is CASKDQNTEAFS. The CDR3 coding sequence is TGTGCCAGCAAGGATCAAAACACTGAAGCTTTCTCT.